This T cell receptor beta chain was captured in a study of Ad26.COV2.S vaccination and SARS-CoV-2 variants. Study background: Intramuscular Ad26.COV2.S doses were given once or twice, 56 days apart. Points from the study as a whole: TCR breadth and depth analyses may have underestimated total T cell responses.

Data came from immunoSEQ multiplex PCR; TCRdb stores just in-frame clones and leaves some out. The sample gives under 500,000 clones, about 90% of which show up once; around 1.7% is in the top ten. Concerning this clone itself: Its antigen remains unknown.

Sample treatment: approximately 18 received Ad26.COV2.S at low or high dose, single or two shots; several received placebo; per-sample allocation not given. After the first vaccine or placebo injection, samples were drawn on day 63. The receptor was derived from a person between 18 and 65 years old who received the Ad26.COV2.S COVID-19 vaccine or a placebo. The sample in question was peripheral blood, obtained in a trial of Ad26.COV2.S vaccine versus placebo.

The CDR3 coding sequence is TGCGCCAGCAGTCAATCGGGAGGATTCCCAACTAACTATGGCTACACCTTC. Protein sequence: CASSQSGGFPTNYGYTF. This chain connects TRBV23-1 to TRBJ1-2; D uncertain. TRBV23-1 is an ORF; its function is uncertain. The CDR3 contains 17 residues. Trimming left V 0 bases short and J 0 bases short, with 14 bases between.